What follows are 10 T cell receptor beta chains derived from one specimen sequenced in a study of HIV-infected children after antiretroviral therapy interruption. The treatment was: PENTA 11 planned treatment interruption arm or continuous ART arm. The TCR library was built from RNA with a 3' RACE protocol and unique molecular identifiers. TCRdb independently ran MiXCR on the 3' RACE reads; one entry per CDR3 protein. The sample shows some 90,000 distinct CDR3 sequences, 6% to 8.5% of them seen only once. Here the sequenced sample was CD45RA+ CD4+ T cells from PBMCs, pooled from several time points, taken from a donor given antiretroviral therapy, either interrupted or continuous. Noted subset: naive CD4+ CD45RA+ CD45RO- T cells. The receptors were sampled from a pool of human donors with HIV.

The sample holds many counts of this clonotype. The V gene is TRBV19, the J gene TRBJ1-2, with D hard to call. This CDR3 is 14 amino acids long. V lost 8 bases to trimming and J lost 6 bases, with 19 bases between them. Germline V CDR1 and CDR2: LNHDA, SQIVND (reference sequence). Written as DNA, the CDR3 is TGTGCCAGTGGCCGTGATGGAGGACTCCATGGCTACACCTTC. Residues: CASGRDGGLHGYTF.

This clonotype was recorded many times. J is TRBJ2-2 and V is TRBV2; D ambiguous. V dropped 2 bases and J dropped 1 base, with 8 bases sitting between them. Per germline, CDR1 SNHLY and CDR2 FYNNEI. The CDR3 is 15 residues long. The CDR3 loop is CASSEYSLNTGELFF. CDR3 coding DNA: TGTGCCAGCAGTGAATACAGTTTGAACACCGGGGAGCTGTTTTTT.

This clonotype was recorded a few times. The chain couples TRBV7-9 to TRBJ2-7, with D perhaps TRBD1 (7 bases). V lost 7 bases, J lost 3 bases, and 19 bases lay in between. Germline CDR1 and CDR2: SEHNR and FQNEAQ (reference sequence). This CDR3 has 15 amino acids. The CDR3 DNA reads as TGTGCCAGCACCCGGGGGCCTACAGGGGACTACGAGCAGTACTTC. This sequence encodes CASTRGPTGDYEQYF.

V usage is TRBV4-2 and J usage is TRBJ1-1; TRBD1 agrees at 9 bases. J was trimmed by 5 bases and V by 1 base; bases with no gene match: 8. From germline, CDR1 is LGHNA and CDR2 YNFKEQ. The CDR3 extends over 16 amino acids. The CDR3 bases are TGTGCCAGCAGCCAAGCGTACAGGGGGCAATGGACTGAAGCTTTCTTT. Its translation: CASSQAYRGQWTEAFF.

The chain's CDR3 is CSVAGTENQPQHF. The CDR3 DNA is TGCAGCGTGGCCGGGACGGAAAATCAGCCCCAGCATTTT. The V gene is TRBV29-1, the J gene TRBJ1-5; tentative D call: TRBD1 (5 bases). V lost 6 bases and J 4 bases, leaving 13 bases between the germline ends. Germline V gene data show CDR1 as SQVTM and CDR2 as ANQGSEA. The length of the CDR3 is 13 residues.

The chain joins TRBV12-3 or TRBV12-4 to TRBJ1-6; no definite D call. With 1 base removed from V and 0 bases from J, the gap between germline ends came to 7 bases. CDR3 length equals 16 residues. CDR3 coding DNA: TGTGCCAGCAGTTTAGACCCATACTCCTATAATTCACCCCTCCACTTT. Amino acids: CASSLDPYSYNSPLHF.

This clonotype was counted many times. J is TRBJ2-1 and V is TRBV12-3 or TRBV12-4; D is unresolved. Trimming took 6 bases from V and 4 from J, leaving 10 bases between them. The CDR3 is 13 residues long. The CDR3 coding sequence is TGTGCCAGCAGCATGGGAAGGTACAATGAGCAGTTCTTC. Translating gives CASSMGRYNEQFF.

Within the sample, this clonotype is medium-sized. This sequence joins TRBV6-1 and TRBJ2-4, with D perhaps matching TRBD1 (6 bases). CDR1 is MNHNS and CDR2 is SASEGT in the germline V gene. V was trimmed by 7 bases and J by 5 bases, leaving 9 bases between them. The CDR3 sequence is 12 residues long. The CDR3 loop is CASTAGENIQYF. CDR3 DNA: TGTGCCAGCACTGCAGGGGAAAACATTCAGTACTTC.

This clonotype was observed at least ten times. The V and J genes are TRBV5-1 and TRBJ2-4; 10 nucleotides match TRBD2. With V trimmed by 0 bases and J by 7 bases, 10 bases remained unmatched. CDR1 and CDR2 from the germline V gene are SGHRS and YFSETQ. This CDR3 is 17 amino acids long. CDR3 coding DNA: TGCGCCAGCAGCTTGGTACCGAGCGGGGGGGCTTCGAACATTCAGTACTTC. The encoded protein is CASSLVPSGGASNIQYF.

This clonotype was detected many times. The rearrangement uses TRBV20-1 and TRBJ1-6; D gene uncertain. The CDR3 contains 14 residues. Germline V gives CDR1 DFQATT, CDR2 SNEGSKA (reference sequence). Trimming left V 0 bases short and J 4 bases short, with 7 bases between. The CDR3 region is CSARDKEYNSPLHF. The DNA of the CDR3 is TGCAGTGCTAGAGATAAAGAGTATAATTCACCCCTCCACTTT.